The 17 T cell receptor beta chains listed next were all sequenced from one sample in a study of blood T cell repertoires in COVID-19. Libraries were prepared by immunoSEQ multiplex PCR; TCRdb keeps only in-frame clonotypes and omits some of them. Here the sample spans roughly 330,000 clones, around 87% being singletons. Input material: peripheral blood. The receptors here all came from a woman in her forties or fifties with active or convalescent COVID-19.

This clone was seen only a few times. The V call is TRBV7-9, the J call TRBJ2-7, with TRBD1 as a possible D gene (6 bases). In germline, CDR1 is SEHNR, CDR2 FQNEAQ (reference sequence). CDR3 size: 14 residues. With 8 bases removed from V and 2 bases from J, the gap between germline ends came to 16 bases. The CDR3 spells CASERGTTAYEQYF. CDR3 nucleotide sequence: TGTGCCAGCGAAAGGGGGACAACCGCCTACGAGCAGTACTTC.

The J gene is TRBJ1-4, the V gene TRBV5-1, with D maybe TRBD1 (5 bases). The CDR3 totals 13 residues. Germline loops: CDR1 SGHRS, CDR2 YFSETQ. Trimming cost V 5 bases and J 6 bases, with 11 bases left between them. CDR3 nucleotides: TGCGCCAGCAGGCAGGGTAATGATGAAAAACTGTTTTTT. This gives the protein CASRQGNDEKLFF.

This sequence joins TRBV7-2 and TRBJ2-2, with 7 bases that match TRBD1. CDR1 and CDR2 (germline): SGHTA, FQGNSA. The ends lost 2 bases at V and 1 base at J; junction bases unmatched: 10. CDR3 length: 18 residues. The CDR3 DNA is TGTGCCAGCAGCTTATTTAGGGGGCCGATCGGGAACACCGGGGAGCTGTTTTTT. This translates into CASSLFRGPIGNTGELFF. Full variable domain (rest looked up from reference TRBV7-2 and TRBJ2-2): GAGVSQSPSNKVTEKGKDVELRCDPISGHTALYWYRQSLGQGLEFLIYFQGNSAPDKSGLPSDRFSAERTGGSVSTLTIQRTQQEDSAVYLCASSLFRGPIGNTGELFFGEGSRLTVL.

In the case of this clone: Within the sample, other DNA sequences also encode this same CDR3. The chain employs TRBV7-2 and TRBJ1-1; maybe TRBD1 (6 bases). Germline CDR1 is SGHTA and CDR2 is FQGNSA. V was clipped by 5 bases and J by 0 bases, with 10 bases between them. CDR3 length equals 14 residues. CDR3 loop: CASSPDRLNTEAFF. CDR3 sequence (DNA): TGTGCCAGCAGCCCAGACAGGTTGAACACTGAAGCTTTCTTT.

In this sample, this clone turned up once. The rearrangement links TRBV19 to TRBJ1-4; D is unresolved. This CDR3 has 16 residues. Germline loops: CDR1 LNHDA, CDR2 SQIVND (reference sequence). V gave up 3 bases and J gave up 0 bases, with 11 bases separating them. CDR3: CASSIRATSTNEKLFF. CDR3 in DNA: TGTGCCAGTAGTATTCGCGCCACCTCAACTAATGAAAAACTGTTTTTT.

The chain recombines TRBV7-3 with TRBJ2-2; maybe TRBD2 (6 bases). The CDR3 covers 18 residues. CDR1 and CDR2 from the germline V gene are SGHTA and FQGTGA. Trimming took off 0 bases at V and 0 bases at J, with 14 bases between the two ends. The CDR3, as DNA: TGTGCCAGCAGCTTAACGCCCGCGGTAGCGGCGAACACCGGGGAGCTGTTTTTT. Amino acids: CASSLTPAVAANTGELFF.

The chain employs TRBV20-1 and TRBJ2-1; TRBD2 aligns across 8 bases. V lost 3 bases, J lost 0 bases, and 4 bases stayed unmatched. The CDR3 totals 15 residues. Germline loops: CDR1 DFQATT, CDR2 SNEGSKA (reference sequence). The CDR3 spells CSASGGTSSYNEQFF. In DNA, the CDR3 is TGCAGTGCTAGTGGTGGGACTAGCTCCTACAATGAGCAGTTCTTC.

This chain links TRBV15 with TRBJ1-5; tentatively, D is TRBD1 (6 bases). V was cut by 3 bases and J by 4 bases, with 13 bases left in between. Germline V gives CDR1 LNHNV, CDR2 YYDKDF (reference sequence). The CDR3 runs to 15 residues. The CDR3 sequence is CATSRVLQGNQPQHF. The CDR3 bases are TGTGCCACCAGCAGGGTCCTACAGGGAAATCAGCCCCAGCATTTT.

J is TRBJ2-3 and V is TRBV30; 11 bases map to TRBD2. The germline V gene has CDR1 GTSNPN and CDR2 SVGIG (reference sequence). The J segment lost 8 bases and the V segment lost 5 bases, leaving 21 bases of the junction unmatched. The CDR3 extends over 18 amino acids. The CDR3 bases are TGTGCCTGGTGTTTTTGGGGGTTAGCGGGAGGGCCGGGGGTTACGCAGTATTTT. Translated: CAWCFWGLAGGPGVTQYF.

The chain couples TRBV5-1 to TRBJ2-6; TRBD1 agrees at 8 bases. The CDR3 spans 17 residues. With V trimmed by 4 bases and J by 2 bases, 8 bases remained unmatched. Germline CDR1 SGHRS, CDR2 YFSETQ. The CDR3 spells CASSDRGAIAGANVLTF. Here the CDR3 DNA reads TGCGCCAGCAGCGACAGGGGTGCGATTGCTGGGGCCAACGTCCTGACTTTC. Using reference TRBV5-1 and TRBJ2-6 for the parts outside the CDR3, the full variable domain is KAGVTQTPRYLIKTRGQQVTLSCSPISGHRSVSWYQQTPGQGLQFLFEYFSETQRNKGNFPGRFSGRQFSNSRSEMNVSTLELGDSALYLCASSDRGAIAGANVLTFGAGSRLTVL.

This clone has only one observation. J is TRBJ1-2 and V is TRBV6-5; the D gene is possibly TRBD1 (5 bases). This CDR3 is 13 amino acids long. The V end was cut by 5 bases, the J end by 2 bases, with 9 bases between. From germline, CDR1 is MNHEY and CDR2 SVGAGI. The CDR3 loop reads CASSPRQNYGYTF. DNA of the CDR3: TGTGCCAGCAGTCCGCGACAGAACTATGGCTACACCTTC.

CDR3 region: CASRTDRGQDGHTEAFF. CDR3 DNA sequence: TGTGCCAGTAGGACGGACAGGGGGCAGGATGGTCACACTGAAGCTTTCTTT. This chain links TRBV19 with TRBJ1-1; 11 bases fit TRBD1. CDR1 is LNHDA and CDR2 is SQIVND in the germline V gene (reference sequence). Trimming removed 6 bases from V and 3 bases from J; junction bases left unmatched: 12. The CDR3 runs to 17 residues. Using reference TRBV19 and TRBJ1-1 for the parts outside the CDR3, the full variable domain is DGGITQSPKYLFRKEGQNVTLSCEQNLNHDAMYWYRQDPGQGLRLIYYSQIVNDFQKGDIAEGYSVSREKKESFPLTVTSAQKNPTAFYLCASRTDRGQDGHTEAFFGQGTRLTVV.

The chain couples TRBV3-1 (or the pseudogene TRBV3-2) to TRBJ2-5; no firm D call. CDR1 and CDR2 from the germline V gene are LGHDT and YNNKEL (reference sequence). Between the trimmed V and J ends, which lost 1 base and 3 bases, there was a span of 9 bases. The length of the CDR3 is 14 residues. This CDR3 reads CASSQGSRKETQYF. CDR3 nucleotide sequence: TGTGCCAGCAGCCAAGGGTCGCGGAAAGAGACCCAGTACTTC.

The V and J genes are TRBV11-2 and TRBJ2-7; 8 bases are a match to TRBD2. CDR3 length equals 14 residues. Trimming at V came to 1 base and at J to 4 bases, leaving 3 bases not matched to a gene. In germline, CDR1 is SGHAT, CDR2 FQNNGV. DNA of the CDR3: TGTGCCAGCAGCTTAGCGGGGGGGCAGTACGAGCAGTACTTC. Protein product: CASSLAGGQYEQYF.

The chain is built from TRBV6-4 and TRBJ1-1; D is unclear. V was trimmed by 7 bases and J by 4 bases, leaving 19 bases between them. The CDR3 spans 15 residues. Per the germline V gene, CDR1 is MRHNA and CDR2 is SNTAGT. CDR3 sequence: CASTESSLGGTEAFF. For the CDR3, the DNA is TGTGCCAGCACCGAAAGCAGTCTGGGAGGCACTGAAGCTTTCTTT.

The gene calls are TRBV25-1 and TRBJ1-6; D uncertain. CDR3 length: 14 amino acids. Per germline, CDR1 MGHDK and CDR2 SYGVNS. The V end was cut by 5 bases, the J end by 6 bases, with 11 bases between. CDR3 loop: CASSPPLSNSPLHF. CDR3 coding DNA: TGTGCCAGCAGTCCTCCCCTGAGTAATTCACCCCTCCACTTT.

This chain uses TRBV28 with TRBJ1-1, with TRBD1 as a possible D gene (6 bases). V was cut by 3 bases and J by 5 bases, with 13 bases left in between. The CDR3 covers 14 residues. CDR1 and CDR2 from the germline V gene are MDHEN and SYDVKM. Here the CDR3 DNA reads TGTGCCAGCAGTTTTGGCAGGGGATGGACTGAAGCTTTCTTT. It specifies CASSFGRGWTEAFF.